Presented here are 6 T cell receptor beta chains from one specimen sequenced in a study of T-cell memory formation after mild COVID-19. TCRdb itself ran the 5' RACE reads through MiXCR, one entry per CDR3 protein. The sample has about 390,000 distinct CDR3 sequences, roughly 21% seen once. The specimen sequenced was PBMCs or a T cell subset sorted from them (not recorded which). The receptor source for this set is an adult woman who had mild COVID-19 (a few samples of this study predate the infection). Cell type and time point are not known.

This clonotype was seen more than once but under ten times. J is TRBJ1-1 and V is TRBV10-3; no reliable D call. The CDR3 covers 14 residues. CDR1 and CDR2 from the germline V gene are ENHRY and SYGVKD. Trimming removed 6 bases from V and 4 bases from J, with 15 bases in between. CDR3 DNA sequence: TGTGCCATCAGCGAATCTAAAGAGAGCACTGAAGCTTTCTTT. Encoded protein: CAISESKESTEAFF.

The chain employs TRBV5-1 and TRBJ1-5, with a possible D match to TRBD1 (5 bases). The germline V and J ends were trimmed by 0 bases and 5 bases, with 12 bases remaining between them. CDR3 length: 15 residues. Germline assignment: CDR1 SGHRS and CDR2 YFSETQ. The CDR3 here is CASSLVPIGDQPQHF. The CDR3 nucleotides are TGCGCCAGCAGCTTGGTCCCCATAGGGGATCAGCCCCAGCATTTT.

This clonotype was found many times. The chain uses TRBV5-1 and TRBJ2-4; maybe TRBD1 (6 bases). Trimming shortened V by 0 bases and J by 6 bases, and 16 bases separated the two germline ends. CDR3 size: 16 residues. Germline CDR1 and CDR2: SGHRS and YFSETQ. The CDR3 sequence is CASSLDPQGSSNIQYF. CDR3 bases: TGCGCCAGCAGCTTGGACCCACAGGGCTCGTCAAACATTCAGTACTTC.

There are a few counts of this clonotype. The chain employs TRBV6-5 and TRBJ1-1; maybe TRBD1 (6 bases). Looked up from germline, CDR1 is MNHEY and CDR2 is SVGAGI. CDR3 length equals 14 residues. V dropped 2 bases and J dropped 4 bases, with 11 bases sitting between them. CDR3: CASSYGGAGTEAFF. The CDR3 nucleotides read TGTGCCAGCAGTTACGGGGGCGCGGGCACTGAAGCTTTCTTT.

The chain is built from TRBV7-2 and TRBJ1-1; D is perhaps TRBD1 (5 bases). This CDR3 spans 15 amino acids. Trimming removed 0 bases at V and 11 bases at J, with 19 bases between. Per germline, CDR1 SGHTA and CDR2 FQGNSA. The CDR3 sequence: CASSLAGPTSGWAFF. The CDR3 DNA is TGTGCCAGCAGCTTAGCGGGACCGACCTCAGGGTGGGCTTTCTTT.

The genes are TRBV5-1 and TRBJ1-6; no reliable D call. Germline CDR1 SGHRS, CDR2 YFSETQ. The CDR3 is 14 amino acids. V was pared by 0 bases and J by 8 bases, with 9 bases between. Here the CDR3 DNA reads TGCGCCAGCAGCTTGGGGGTAAGGTATTCACCCCTCCACTTT. The encoded protein is CASSLGVRYSPLHF.